This record concerns one TCR beta chain sequence. The target antigen is unknown. The data stem from a study of vaccination and CD4 T cells after COVID-19. Whole-study findings and limits: Convalescent patients had 304 of 307 vaccine-specific clones showing spike mono-reactivity.

The Oncomine TCR Beta short-read assay sequenced DNA from cultured CD4+ T cells. TCRdb re-called the PCR reads with MiXCR, one entry per CDR3 protein. In the table there are 7,100 or so distinct CDR3 sequences, about 41% of which are singletons. Documented treatment: roughly nine-day PBMC culture with coronavirus spike peptide pools or control peptides (ViraFEST assay). Before the COVID-19 pandemic (2011-2018), CD4+ T cells were obtained from the unexposed donor. Germline assignment: CDR1 SGHDT and CDR2 YYEEEE. V was trimmed by 0 bases and J by 9 bases, leaving 13 bases between them. The CDR3 is made up of 14 amino acids.

The genes are TRBV5-6 and TRBJ2-1; weak D call: TRBD1 (7 bases). This receptor was taken from a human donor in good health. The sample was CD4+ T cells from blood, cultured in vitro. CDR3 region: CASSLVKQGGEQFF. CDR3 DNA sequence: TGTGCCAGCAGCTTGGTTAAGCAGGGGGGTGAGCAGTTCTTC.